This TCR beta chain was identified during a study of T cells in Graves' hyperthyroidism and ophthalmopathy. V lost 5 bases, J lost 0 bases, and 11 bases lay in between. This CDR3 has 14 residues. CDR1 and CDR2 (germline): SGHTA, FQGNSA. This clonotype showed up many times. Its antigen is as yet unknown. Study findings and constraints: Most thyroid clonotypes that were expanded above 0.001 also turned up in blood.

Researchers amplified the TCR beta CDR3 regions from RNA transcripts. A first-round RT-PCR of the TCR CDR3 used the HTBI primer set. One entry per CDR3 protein results from TCRdb running MiXCR on the multiplex PCR reads. The table includes roughly 500,000 distinct CDR3 sequences, 35% to 50% detected once. Exclusion criteria comprised uncontrolled infection, other autoimmune disease, pregnancy or lactation. The V call is TRBV7-2, the J call TRBJ2-7; D gene unclear. Sequencing was performed on peripheral blood or thyroid tissue (not recorded which). This clonotype originated in an adult woman with Graves' disease, either hyperthyroidism or ophthalmopathy (not recorded which). The CDR3 here is CASSPQLSSYEQYF. The CDR3 DNA sequence: TGTGCCAGCAGCCCCCAACTGAGCTCCTACGAGCAGTACTTC.